This TCR beta chain was obtained from a study of blood T cell repertoires in COVID-19. At the level of the study: There were acute and convalescent COVID-19 samples, and they came from the United States, Italy and Spain. T cells, B-cell-depleted T cells, or PBMCs supplied cDNA or gDNA.

CDR1 SGHVS and CDR2 FNYEAQ come from the germline V gene. V was clipped by 5 bases and J by 0 bases, with 14 bases between them. The CDR3 is 17 amino acids. In the source study's methods: Using reference gene primer amplification, nucleated cell counts were estimated. Profiling relied on immunoSEQ multiplex PCR, and the TCRdb table lists in-frame clones only, not all of them. For V, J and clone size, that table is used; D and trimming come from the DNA. The data contain around 200,000 clones, 80% to 90% of them seen just once; the ten biggest clones take up 7.5% to 9%. The chain links TRBV7-6 to TRBJ2-6; maybe TRBD2 (5 bases). Sequencing used peripheral blood. The clonotype comes from a woman in her forties or fifties with acute or convalescent COVID-19. The CDR3: CASSPRLGDSGANVLTF. CDR3 sequence (DNA): TGTGCCAGCAGCCCCCGTTTGGGAGACTCTGGGGCCAACGTCCTGACTTTC.